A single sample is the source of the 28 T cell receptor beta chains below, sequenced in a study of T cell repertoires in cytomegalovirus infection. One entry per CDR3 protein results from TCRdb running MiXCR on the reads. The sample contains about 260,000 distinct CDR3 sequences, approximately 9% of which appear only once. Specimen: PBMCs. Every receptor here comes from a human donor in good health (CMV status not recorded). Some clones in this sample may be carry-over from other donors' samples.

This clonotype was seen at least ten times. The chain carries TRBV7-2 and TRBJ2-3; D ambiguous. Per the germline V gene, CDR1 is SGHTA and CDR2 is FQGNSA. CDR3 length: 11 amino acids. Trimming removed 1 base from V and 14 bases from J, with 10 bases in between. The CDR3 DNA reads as TGTGCCAGCAGCTTAGGGGCCATCTGGTATTTT. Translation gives CASSLGAIWYF.

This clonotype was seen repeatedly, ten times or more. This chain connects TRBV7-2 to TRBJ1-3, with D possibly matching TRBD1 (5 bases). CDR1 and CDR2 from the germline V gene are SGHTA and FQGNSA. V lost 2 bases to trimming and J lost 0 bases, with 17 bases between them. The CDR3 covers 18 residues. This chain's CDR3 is CASSLMMAGPLSGNTIYF. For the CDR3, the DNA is TGTGCCAGCAGCTTAATGATGGCAGGGCCCCTCTCTGGAAACACCATATATTTT.

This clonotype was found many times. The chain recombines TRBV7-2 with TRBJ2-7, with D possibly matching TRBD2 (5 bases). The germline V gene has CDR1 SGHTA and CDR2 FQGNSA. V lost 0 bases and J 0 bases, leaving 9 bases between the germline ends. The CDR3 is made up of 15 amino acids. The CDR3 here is CASSLAPTTSYEQYF. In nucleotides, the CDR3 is TGTGCCAGCAGCTTAGCACCGACTACCTCCTACGAGCAGTACTTC.

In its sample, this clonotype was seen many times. CDR3 sequence (DNA): TGTGCCAGCAGCTTTAACCGACAGAAGGGCTACACCTTC. Its translation is CASSFNRQKGYTF. This chain uses TRBV7-2 with TRBJ1-2; the D gene is possibly TRBD1 (5 bases). V lost 3 bases to trimming and J lost 8 bases, with 13 bases between them. The germline V gene has CDR1 SGHTA and CDR2 FQGNSA. The CDR3 totals 13 residues.

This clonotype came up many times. This CDR3 reads CASSFRSTQETQYF. The CDR3 nucleotides are TGTGCCAGCAGTTTCCGCAGCACACAAGAGACCCAGTACTTC. The chain combines TRBV27 with TRBJ2-5; D remains unclear. The CDR3 length is 14 residues. Germline V gene sequence: CDR1 MNHEY, CDR2 SMNVEV (reference sequence). V was shortened by 3 bases and J by 2 bases, with 10 bases between the two germline ends.

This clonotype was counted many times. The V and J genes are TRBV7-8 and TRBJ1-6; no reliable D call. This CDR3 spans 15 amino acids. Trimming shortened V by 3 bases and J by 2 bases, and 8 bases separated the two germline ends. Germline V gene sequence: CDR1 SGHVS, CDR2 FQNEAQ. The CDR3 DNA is TGTGCCAGCAGCTTGCGGGAAACCTATAATTCACCCCTCCACTTT. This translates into CASSLRETYNSPLHF.

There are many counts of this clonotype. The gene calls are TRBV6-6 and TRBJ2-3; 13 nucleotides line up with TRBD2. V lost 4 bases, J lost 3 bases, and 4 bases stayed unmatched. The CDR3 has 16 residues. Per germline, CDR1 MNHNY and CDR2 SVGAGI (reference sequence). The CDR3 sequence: CASSFGTSGITDTQYF. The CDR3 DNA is TGTGCCAGCAGTTTTGGGACTAGCGGGATTACAGATACGCAGTATTTT.

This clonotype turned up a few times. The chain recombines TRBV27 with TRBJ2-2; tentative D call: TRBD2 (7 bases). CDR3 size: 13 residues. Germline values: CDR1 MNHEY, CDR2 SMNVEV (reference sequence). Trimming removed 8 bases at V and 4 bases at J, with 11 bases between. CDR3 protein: CASRGAFTGELFF. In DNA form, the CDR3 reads TGTGCCAGCCGGGGGGCATTCACCGGGGAGCTGTTTTTT.

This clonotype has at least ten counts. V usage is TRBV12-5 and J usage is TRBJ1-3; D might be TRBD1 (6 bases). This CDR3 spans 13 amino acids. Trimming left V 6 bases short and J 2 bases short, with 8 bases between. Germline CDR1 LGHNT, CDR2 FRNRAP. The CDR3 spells CASGQGAGNTIYF. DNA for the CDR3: TGTGCTAGTGGACAGGGTGCTGGAAACACCATATATTTT.

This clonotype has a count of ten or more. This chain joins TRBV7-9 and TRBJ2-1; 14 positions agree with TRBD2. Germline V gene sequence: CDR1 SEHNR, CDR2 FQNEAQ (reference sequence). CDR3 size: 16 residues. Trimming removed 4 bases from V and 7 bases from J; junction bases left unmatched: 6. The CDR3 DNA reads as TGTGCCAGCAGCTCCCCGGGACTAGCGGGGGTGAATGAGCAGTTCTTC. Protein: CASSSPGLAGVNEQFF.

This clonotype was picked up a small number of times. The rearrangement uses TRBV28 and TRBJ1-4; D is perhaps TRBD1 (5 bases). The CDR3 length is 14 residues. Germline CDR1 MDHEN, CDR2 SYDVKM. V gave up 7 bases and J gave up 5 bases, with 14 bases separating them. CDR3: CASNSDGGNEKLFF. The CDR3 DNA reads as TGTGCCAGCAACTCCGATGGGGGGAATGAAAAACTGTTTTTT.

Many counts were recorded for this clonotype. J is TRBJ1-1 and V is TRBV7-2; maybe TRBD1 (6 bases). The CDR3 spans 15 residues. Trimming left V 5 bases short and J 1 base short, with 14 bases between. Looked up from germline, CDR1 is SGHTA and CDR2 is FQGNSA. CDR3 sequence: CASSLGGAGNTEAFF. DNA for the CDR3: TGTGCCAGCAGCCTCGGGGGCGCGGGGAACACTGAAGCTTTCTTT.

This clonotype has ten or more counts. DNA of the CDR3: TGTGCCAGCAGCTTGGAGTGGGGGAACACTGAAGCTTTCTTT. Its translation: CASSLEWGNTEAFF. V usage is TRBV5-4 and J usage is TRBJ1-1; D uncertain. V shed 0 bases and J shed 1 base, with 7 bases lying between them. This CDR3 spans 14 amino acids. Germline-derived CDR1 and CDR2 are SGHNT and YYREEE (reference sequence). Full variable domain (outside the CDR3, taken from reference TRBV5-4 and TRBJ1-1): ETGVTQSPTHLIKTRGQQVTLRCSSQSGHNTVSWYQQALGQGPQFIFQYYREEENGRGNFPPRFSGLQFPNYSSELNVNALELDDSALYLCASSLEWGNTEAFFGQGTRLTVV.

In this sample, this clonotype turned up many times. Written as DNA, the CDR3 is TGTGCCAGCAGCCCATACACTGAAGCTTTCTTT. Its protein product is CASSPYTEAFF. This chain joins TRBV7-2 and TRBJ1-1; D gene ambiguous. CDR1 SGHTA and CDR2 FQGNSA come from the germline V gene. The CDR3 covers 11 residues. Trimming shortened V by 5 bases and J by 3 bases, and 4 bases separated the two germline ends.

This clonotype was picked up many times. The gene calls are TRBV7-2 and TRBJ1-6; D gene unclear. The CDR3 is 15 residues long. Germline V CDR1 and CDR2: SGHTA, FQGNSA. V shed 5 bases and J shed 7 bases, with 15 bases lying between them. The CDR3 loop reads CASSVRDLGNSPLHF. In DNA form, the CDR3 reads TGTGCCAGCAGCGTGAGGGATTTGGGGAATTCACCCCTCCACTTT.

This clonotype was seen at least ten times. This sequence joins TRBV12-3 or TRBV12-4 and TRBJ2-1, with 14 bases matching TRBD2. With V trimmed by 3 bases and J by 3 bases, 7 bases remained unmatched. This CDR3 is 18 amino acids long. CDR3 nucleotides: TGTGCCAGCAGTTTCGAGACTAGCGGGGGGGCTGTCTACAATGAGCAGTTCTTC. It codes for CASSFETSGGAVYNEQFF.

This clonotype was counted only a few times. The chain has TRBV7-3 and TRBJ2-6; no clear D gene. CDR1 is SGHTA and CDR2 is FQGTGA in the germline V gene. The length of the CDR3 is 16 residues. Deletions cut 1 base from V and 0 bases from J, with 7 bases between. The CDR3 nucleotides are TGTGCCAGCAGCTTAAAGACAAGCTCTGGGGCCAACGTCCTGACTTTC. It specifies CASSLKTSSGANVLTF.

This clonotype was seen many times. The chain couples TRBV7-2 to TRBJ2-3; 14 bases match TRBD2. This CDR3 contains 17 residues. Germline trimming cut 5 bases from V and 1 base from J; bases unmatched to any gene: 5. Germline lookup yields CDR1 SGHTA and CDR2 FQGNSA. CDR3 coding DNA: TGTGCCAGCAGCCGGGGACTAGCGGGGGCCGGCACAGATACGCAGTATTTT. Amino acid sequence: CASSRGLAGAGTDTQYF.

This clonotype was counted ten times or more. The CDR3 region is CASSLGQFKFF. The CDR3 nucleotides are TGTGCCAGCAGCTTAGGACAGTTCAAGTTCTTC. This rearrangement joins TRBV7-2 to TRBJ2-1; D might be TRBD1 (5 bases). Germline CDR1 SGHTA, CDR2 FQGNSA. The length of the CDR3 is 11 residues. Trimming shortened V by 1 base and J by 14 bases, and 9 bases separated the two germline ends.

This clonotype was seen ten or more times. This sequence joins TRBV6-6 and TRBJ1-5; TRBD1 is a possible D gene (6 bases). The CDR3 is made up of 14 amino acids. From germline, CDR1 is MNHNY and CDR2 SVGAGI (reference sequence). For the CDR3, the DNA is TGTGGGACCTGGACAGCTAATAGCAATCAGCCCCAGCATTTT. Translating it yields CGTWTANSNQPQHF.

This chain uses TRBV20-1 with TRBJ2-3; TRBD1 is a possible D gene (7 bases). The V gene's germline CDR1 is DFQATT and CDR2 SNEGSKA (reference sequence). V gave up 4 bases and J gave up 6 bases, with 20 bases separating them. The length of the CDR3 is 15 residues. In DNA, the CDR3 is TGCAGTGCTACATGGGGGACTCCAGGGGGTGATACGCAGTATTTT. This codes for CSATWGTPGGDTQYF.

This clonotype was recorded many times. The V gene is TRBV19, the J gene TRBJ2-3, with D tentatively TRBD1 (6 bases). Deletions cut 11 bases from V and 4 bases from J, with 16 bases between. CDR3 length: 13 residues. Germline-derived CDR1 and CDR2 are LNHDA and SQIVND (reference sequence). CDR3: CASRLQGADTQYF. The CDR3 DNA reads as TGTGCCTCAAGACTACAGGGAGCAGATACGCAGTATTTT.

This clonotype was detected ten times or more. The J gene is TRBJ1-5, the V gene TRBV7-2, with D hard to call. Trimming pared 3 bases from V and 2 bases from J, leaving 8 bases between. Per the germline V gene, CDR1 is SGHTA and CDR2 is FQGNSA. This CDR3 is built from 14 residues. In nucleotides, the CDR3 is TGTGCCAGCAGCTTTGAACATGGCAATCAGCCCCAGCATTTT. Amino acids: CASSFEHGNQPQHF.

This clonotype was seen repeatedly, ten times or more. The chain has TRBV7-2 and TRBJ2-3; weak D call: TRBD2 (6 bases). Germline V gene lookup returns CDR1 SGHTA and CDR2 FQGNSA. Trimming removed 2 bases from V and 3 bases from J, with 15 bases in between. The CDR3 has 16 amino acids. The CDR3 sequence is CASSLRRVGGTDTQYF. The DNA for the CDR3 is TGTGCCAGCAGCTTAAGGCGGGTTGGGGGGACAGATACGCAGTATTTT.

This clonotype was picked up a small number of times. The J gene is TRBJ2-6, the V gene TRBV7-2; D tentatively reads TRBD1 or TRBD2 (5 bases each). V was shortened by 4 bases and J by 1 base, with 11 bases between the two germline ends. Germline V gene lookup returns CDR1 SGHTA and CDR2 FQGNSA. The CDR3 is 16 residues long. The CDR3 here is CASSWDGSSGANVLTF. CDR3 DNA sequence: TGTGCCAGCAGCTGGGACGGATCATCTGGGGCCAACGTCCTGACTTTC.

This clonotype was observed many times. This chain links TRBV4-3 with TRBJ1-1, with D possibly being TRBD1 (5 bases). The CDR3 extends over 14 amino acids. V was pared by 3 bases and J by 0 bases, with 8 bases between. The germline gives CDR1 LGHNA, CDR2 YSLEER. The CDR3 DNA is TGCGCCAGCAGCCAGGGGACGCTGAACACTGAAGCTTTCTTT. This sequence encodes CASSQGTLNTEAFF.

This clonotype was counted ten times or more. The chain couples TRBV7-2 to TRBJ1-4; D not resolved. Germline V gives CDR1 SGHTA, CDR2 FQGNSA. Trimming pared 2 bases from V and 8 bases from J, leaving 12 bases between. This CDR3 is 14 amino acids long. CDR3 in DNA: TGTGCCAGCAGCTTACGTCGTGGGGAGGAAAAACTGTTTTTT. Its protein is CASSLRRGEEKLFF.

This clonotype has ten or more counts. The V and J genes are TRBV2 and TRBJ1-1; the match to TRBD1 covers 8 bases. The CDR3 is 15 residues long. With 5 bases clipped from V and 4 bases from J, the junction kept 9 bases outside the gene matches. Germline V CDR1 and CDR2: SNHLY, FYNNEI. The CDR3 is CASSPDRADGTEAFF. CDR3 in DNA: TGTGCCAGCAGTCCGGACAGGGCAGATGGCACTGAAGCTTTCTTT.